The next 29 T cell receptor beta chains were all read from a single sample in a study of blood T cell repertoires in COVID-19. The assay was immunoSEQ multiplex PCR, and TCRdb's table has in-frame clones only and misses some. There are 200,000 to 250,000 clones in the sample; about 91% occur only once, and around 1.5% lies in the top ten. Material for sequencing was peripheral blood. These receptors came from a man aged 18 to 30 with active or convalescent COVID-19.

This chain links TRBV30 with TRBJ1-2; 9 nucleotides align to TRBD1. Trimming took 3 bases from V and 2 from J; bases not matched to a gene: 1. Germline CDR1 and CDR2: GTSNPN and SVGIG (reference sequence). The CDR3 covers 13 residues. CDR3 sequence reads: CAWSDRGNYGYTF. For the CDR3, the DNA is TGTGCCTGGAGCGACAGGGGGAACTATGGCTACACCTTC.

Note on this clone: Other nucleotide sequences from this sample produce the same CDR3. The chain employs TRBV27 and TRBJ2-7; TRBD1 matches 9 bases. CDR1 MNHEY and CDR2 SMNVEV come from the germline V gene (reference sequence). The ends lost 4 bases at V and 2 bases at J; junction bases unmatched: 3. The CDR3 is 14 residues long. In DNA, the CDR3 is TGTGCCAGCAGTTCCCGGACAGGGGCCTACGAGCAGTACTTC. Amino acid sequence: CASSSRTGAYEQYF.

CDR3 nucleotide sequence: TGTGCCATCAGTGGGCAGGGGGGAGAGACCCAGTACTTC. Its translation is CAISGQGGETQYF. The chain employs TRBV10-3 and TRBJ2-5; weak D call: TRBD1 (7 bases). V was shortened by 4 bases and J by 4 bases, with 10 bases between the two germline ends. The CDR3 is 13 amino acids. CDR1 is ENHRY, CDR2 SYGVKD, per germline.

The genes are TRBV6-2 or TRBV6-3 and TRBJ2-3; TRBD1 aligns across 7 bases. The CDR3 is 17 amino acids. Germline CDR1 is MNHEY and CDR2 is SVGEGT. The V segment lost 5 bases and the J segment 4 bases; nucleotides outside the gene matches: 15. CDR3 region: CASSPGTAPRAPDTQYF. CDR3 DNA sequence: TGTGCCAGCAGTCCCGGGACAGCCCCAAGGGCCCCAGATACGCAGTATTTT.

The chain joins TRBV11-2 to TRBJ1-3, with 8 bases identical to TRBD1. The V gene's germline CDR1 is SGHAT and CDR2 FQNNGV. The ends lost 4 bases at V and 2 bases at J; junction bases unmatched: 1. There are 14 residues in the CDR3. The CDR3 DNA is TGTGCCAGCAGCTCGACAGGGGCTGGAAACACCATATATTTT. As protein: CASSSTGAGNTIYF.

V is TRBV2 and J is TRBJ1-1; possibly TRBD1 for D (6 bases). The length of the CDR3 is 15 residues. Germline loops: CDR1 SNHLY, CDR2 FYNNEI. Trimming took 8 bases from V and 0 from J, leaving 16 bases between them. DNA for the CDR3: TGTGCCAGCTTGACCGATGGACAGATGAACACTGAAGCTTTCTTT. This translates into CASLTDGQMNTEAFF.

V is TRBV29-1 and J is TRBJ1-5, with 10 bases identical to TRBD1. V lost 6 bases to trimming and J lost 4 bases; unmatched junction nucleotides: 3. This CDR3 is 13 amino acids long. Germline-derived CDR1 and CDR2 are SQVTM and ANQGSEA. The CDR3 spells CSVTGQGNQPQHF. The CDR3, as DNA: TGCAGCGTGACGGGACAGGGGAATCAGCCCCAGCATTTT.

This chain connects TRBV5-6 to TRBJ1-2; no definite D call. This CDR3 region has 13 residues. The germline CDR1 and CDR2 sequences are SGHDT and YYEEEE. V was pared by 3 bases and J by 4 bases, with 10 bases between. The CDR3 DNA is TGTGCCAGCAGCTGGGAGGGAGGCTATGGCTACACCTTC. This translates into CASSWEGGYGYTF. Filled out from reference TRBV5-6 and TRBJ1-2, the complete variable domain reads DAGVTQSPTHLIKTRGQQVTLRCSPKSGHDTVSWYQQALGQGPQFIFQYYEEEERQRGNFPDRFSGHQFPNYSSELNVNALLLGDSALYLCASSWEGGYGYTFGSGTRLTVV.

The chain couples TRBV20-1 to TRBJ2-1; 10 bases line up with TRBD2. This CDR3 has 14 residues. Looked up from germline, CDR1 is DFQATT and CDR2 is SNEGSKA (reference sequence). The V segment lost 3 bases and the J segment 8 bases; nucleotides outside the gene matches: 7. CDR3 residues: CSASKLAGVDEQFF. CDR3 in DNA: TGCAGTGCTAGTAAGCTAGCGGGAGTCGATGAGCAGTTCTTC.

The chain carries TRBV5-4 and TRBJ2-3, with D possibly being TRBD1 (5 bases). Germline V CDR1 and CDR2: SGHNT, YYREEE (reference sequence). Trimming pared 0 bases from V and 2 bases from J, leaving 13 bases between. This CDR3 has 16 residues. The CDR3 here is CASSLAGQGPTDTQYF. The CDR3 DNA is TGTGCCAGCAGCTTGGCCGGGCAGGGCCCCACAGATACGCAGTATTTT. The full variable domain, completed using reference TRBV5-4 and TRBJ2-3, is ETGVTQSPTHLIKTRGQQVTLRCSSQSGHNTVSWYQQALGQGPQFIFQYYREEENGRGNFPPRFSGLQFPNYSSELNVNALELDDSALYLCASSLAGQGPTDTQYFGPGTRLTVL.

This clone was detected only once. The rearrangement uses TRBV5-8 and TRBJ1-1, with D perhaps TRBD1 (5 bases). This CDR3 has 19 residues. The V end was cut by 2 bases, the J end by 7 bases, with 30 bases between. CDR1 and CDR2 from the germline V gene are SGHTS and YDEGEE. CDR3 bases: TGTGCCAGCAGCTTCTGGCCCAGGGCCCTTTCTAATCTCTTCCTTGAAGCTTTCTTT. It translates to CASSFWPRALSNLFLEAFF.

This clone has just one count. The gene calls are TRBV5-8 and TRBJ1-5, with D tentatively TRBD1 (5 bases). V lost 4 bases, J lost 5 bases, and 16 bases lay in between. The V gene's germline CDR1 is SGHTS and CDR2 YDEGEE. This CDR3 spans 15 amino acids. CDR3: CASSKIMGLDQPQHF. In DNA form, the CDR3 reads TGTGCCAGCAGCAAAATAATGGGGCTCGATCAGCCCCAGCATTTT.

The V call is TRBV28, the J call TRBJ2-5; possibly TRBD1 for D (6 bases). This CDR3 is built from 17 residues. The germline V and J ends were trimmed by 2 bases and 3 bases, with 19 bases remaining between them. Per germline, CDR1 MDHEN and CDR2 SYDVKM. CDR3 protein: CASSLRAQSSGEETQYF. Here the CDR3 DNA reads TGTGCCAGCAGTTTAAGGGCACAGTCATCAGGGGAAGAGACCCAGTACTTC.

The chain uses TRBV15 and TRBJ2-7; D remains ambiguous. Germline V gene lookup returns CDR1 LNHNV and CDR2 YYDKDF (reference sequence). CDR3 size: 13 residues. Trimming took off 0 bases at V and 4 bases at J, with 7 bases between the two ends. The CDR3, as DNA: TGTGCCACCAGCAGAGACAGAAAATACGAGCAGTACTTC. This codes for CATSRDRKYEQYF. The variable domain in full, with the rest retrieved from reference TRBV15 and TRBJ2-7, is DAMVIQNPRYQVTQFGKPVTLSCSQTLNHNVMYWYQQKSSQAPKLLFHYYDKDFNNEADTPDNFQSRRPNTSFCFLDIRSPGLGDTAMYLCATSRDRKYEQYFGPGTRLTVT.

The chain couples TRBV5-6 to TRBJ2-1; unclear D gene. Germline loops: CDR1 SGHDT, CDR2 YYEEEE. The V end was cut by 0 bases, the J end by 0 bases, with 7 bases between. The CDR3 runs to 15 residues. Here the CDR3 reads CASSLVRISYNEQFF. The CDR3 region has the DNA TGTGCCAGCAGCTTGGTGCGAATCTCCTACAATGAGCAGTTCTTC.

This clone was counted once. The chain joins TRBV2 to TRBJ2-5, with D perhaps TRBD1 (6 bases). Germline V gene data show CDR1 as SNHLY and CDR2 as FYNNEI. CDR3 length: 13 amino acids. Trimming pared 5 bases from V and 5 bases from J, leaving 12 bases between. In nucleotides, the CDR3 is TGTGCCAGCAGTTTTTGGGGGCTGGAGACCCAGTACTTC. This encodes CASSFWGLETQYF.

The rearrangement uses TRBV3-1 (or the pseudogene TRBV3-2) and TRBJ2-1; 10 nucleotides match TRBD1. The CDR3 contains 16 residues. V was clipped by 4 bases and J by 5 bases; unmatched bases: 8. The V gene's germline CDR1 is LGHDT and CDR2 YNNKEL (reference sequence). The CDR3 here is CASSPTLGTGDNEQFF. For the CDR3, the DNA is TGTGCCAGCAGCCCGACCTTAGGGACAGGGGACAATGAGCAGTTCTTC.

The V and J genes are TRBV19 and TRBJ2-3; D might be TRBD2 (6 bases). Per germline, CDR1 LNHDA and CDR2 SQIVND (reference sequence). V was trimmed by 7 bases and J by 3 bases, leaving 17 bases between them. The length of the CDR3 is 15 residues. The CDR3 nucleotides are TGTGCCAGTAACACCCAAGTGGGGGGTACAGATACGCAGTATTTT. This encodes CASNTQVGGTDTQYF.

The V call is TRBV30, the J call TRBJ1-3, with TRBD1 identical over 8 bases. Trimming cost V 1 base and J 7 bases; bases outside gene matches: 6. This CDR3 is 14 amino acids long. CDR1 and CDR2 (germline): GTSNPN, SVGIG (reference sequence). CDR3 in amino acids: CAWSAGQGRNTIYF. The CDR3 DNA follows: TGTGCCTGGAGTGCCGGACAGGGTAGGAACACCATATATTTT.

This clone was seen a single time. Additional DNA sequences in this sample encode the identical CDR3. The chain has TRBV18 and TRBJ1-5; TRBD1 matches at 11 bases. Losses at the gene ends were 3 bases for V and 4 bases for J; bases not matched to a gene: 2. Germline loops: CDR1 KGHSH, CDR2 LQKENI. This CDR3 is built from 15 residues. The CDR3 region has the DNA TGTGCCAGCTCACCCGGGACAGGGGGAAATCAGCCCCAGCATTTT. The encoded protein is CASSPGTGGNQPQHF.

The genes are TRBV11-2 and TRBJ2-3, with 12 bases fitting TRBD2. V lost 1 base, J lost 3 bases, and 2 bases stayed unmatched. This CDR3 is built from 16 residues. CDR1 is SGHAT and CDR2 is FQNNGV in the germline V gene. In nucleotides, the CDR3 is TGTGCCAGCAGCTTAGGGGGGACTAGCGGGACAGATACGCAGTATTTT. Amino acid sequence: CASSLGGTSGTDTQYF.

This rearrangement joins TRBV4-2 to TRBJ2-7, with TRBD2 matching over 9 bases. Germline V CDR1 and CDR2: LGHNA, YNFKEQ. After removal of 1 base from V and 6 bases from J, the junction contained 10 bases not matched to a gene. There are 16 residues in the CDR3. CDR3 sequence (DNA): TGTGCCAGCAGCCAAGGGGCGGGAGGGTCTTTCGGCGAGCAGTACTTC. Translating it yields CASSQGAGGSFGEQYF.

The chain combines TRBV27 with TRBJ1-5; D remains unclear. There are 13 residues in the CDR3. From germline, CDR1 is MNHEY and CDR2 SMNVEV (reference sequence). Trimming removed 4 bases at V and 6 bases at J, with 10 bases between. The CDR3 loop reads CASSSVIGQPQHF. The CDR3 DNA follows: TGTGCCAGCAGTTCGGTCATCGGTCAGCCCCAGCATTTT.

The rearrangement uses TRBV11-2 and TRBJ1-4, with D hard to call. CDR1 is SGHAT, CDR2 FQNNGV, per germline. The CDR3 covers 15 residues. Trimming left V 1 base short and J 5 bases short, with 11 bases between. CDR3 in DNA: TGTGCCAGCAGCTTAGGAGCATTTCTCAATGAAAAACTGTTTTTT. Its translation: CASSLGAFLNEKLFF.

Only one count was recorded for this clone. The V and J genes are TRBV5-4 and TRBJ2-5, with 8 bases matching TRBD1. The CDR3 totals 13 residues. CDR1 SGHNT and CDR2 YYREEE come from the germline V gene (reference sequence). After removal of 6 bases from V and 5 bases from J, the junction contained 6 bases not matched to a gene. This CDR3 reads CASTDRGLETQYF. The CDR3 DNA follows: TGTGCCAGCACTGACAGGGGCCTGGAGACCCAGTACTTC.

This chain connects TRBV3-1 (or the pseudogene TRBV3-2) to TRBJ2-2; TRBD1 is a possible D gene (6 bases). CDR3 size: 15 residues. Germline CDR1 LGHDT, CDR2 YNNKEL (reference sequence). V dropped 4 bases and J dropped 4 bases, with 13 bases sitting between them. CDR3 bases: TGTGCCAGCAGCCCGTACAGGGTAGGCACCGGGGAGCTGTTTTTT. This sequence encodes CASSPYRVGTGELFF.

The CDR3 sequence: CASSPRGSPLHF. The CDR3 DNA reads TGTGCCAGTAGTCCCCGAGGTTCACCCCTCCACTTT. The rearrangement links TRBV19 to TRBJ1-6; D unclear. The length of the CDR3 is 12 residues. V gave up 5 bases and J gave up 9 bases, with 8 bases separating them. Looked up from germline, CDR1 is LNHDA and CDR2 is SQIVND (reference sequence).

This clone showed up just once. The chain couples TRBV6-2 or TRBV6-3 to TRBJ2-1; TRBD2 matches at 13 bases. Germline V lookup: CDR1 MNHEY, CDR2 SVGEGT. The CDR3 has 16 residues. Trimming removed 2 bases from V and 7 bases from J; junction bases left unmatched: 5. CDR3 loop: CASSYLRLAGGNEQFF. The CDR3 nucleotides are TGTGCCAGCAGTTACCTACGACTAGCGGGGGGTAATGAGCAGTTCTTC.

This clone was recorded once. This chain joins TRBV19 and TRBJ1-5; D is unresolved. Germline lookup yields CDR1 LNHDA and CDR2 SQIVND (reference sequence). Trimming pared 4 bases from V and 6 bases from J, leaving 16 bases between. The CDR3 runs to 15 residues. CDR3 sequence: CASSKGTGSGQPQHF. The CDR3 nucleotides read TGTGCCAGTAGTAAGGGAACGGGATCCGGTCAGCCCCAGCATTTT.